The source of this TCR beta chain is a study of human T cells and chemical hapten exposure. As for the study in general: Doses of diphenylcyclopropenone went to the patients' scalps weekly throughout the approximately 22-week study. Patch tests put 0.01% DPC on the upper back, read at 6 days.

This clonotype showed up many times. V lost 6 bases, J lost 4 bases, and 13 bases lay in between. The CDR3 is made up of 13 amino acids. Time point meaning: pre-sensitization, week 0. Treatment described: therapeutic diphenylcyclopropenone sensitization with weekly scalp DPC. Each CDR3 protein gets one entry after TCRdb re-called the RACE reads with MiXCR. Among approximately 370,000 distinct CDR3 sequences listed, around 5% were seen once. Source: whole blood, taken in connection with sensitization to the hapten diphenylcyclopropenone (DPC). The clonotype was recovered from a woman aged 18-29 years with alopecia areata. Some clones in this sample may be carry-over from other donors' samples. This chain uses TRBV12-3 or TRBV12-4 with TRBJ2-7; perhaps TRBD1 as D (6 bases). The chain's CDR3 is CASRDPGVYEQYF. CDR3 nucleotide sequence: TGTGCCAGCAGGGACCCAGGGGTGTACGAGCAGTACTTC.